This T cell receptor (beta chain) was captured in a study of neurological immune-mediated disorders. Broader study findings: The multiple sclerosis repertoire cluster was associated with no clinical or MRI feature.

There are many counts of this clonotype. Its antigen is unknown. The method for making cDNA was 5'RACE, and it used 10-nucleotide random UMIs. TCRdb re-called the 5' RACE reads through MiXCR, storing one row per CDR3 protein. The table lists 65,000 to 90,000 distinct CDR3 sequences, about 3% of them singletons, with 4% to 6.5% in the top ten. Germline loops: CDR1 DFQATT, CDR2 SNEGSKA (reference sequence). Deletions cut 2 bases from V and 6 bases from J, with 11 bases between. This CDR3 is built from 13 residues. The sequence came from a woman in her 50s with multiple sclerosis. This chain joins TRBV20-1 and TRBJ2-1; D unclear. The sequencing input was PBMCs. CDR3 sequence (DNA): TGCAGTGCTAGAAGTGGTCCTGGCAATGAGCAGTTCTTC. It is translated as CSARSGPGNEQFF.